This is a list of T cell receptor beta chains from one sample in a study of blood T cell repertoires in COVID-19. The method was immunoSEQ multiplex PCR; TCRdb's version includes in-frame clones alone and lacks a portion of them. Among approximately 270,000 clones listed, roughly nine tenths were seen once. Sequenced material: peripheral blood. The receptors were sampled from a man aged 40-49 years with active or convalescent COVID-19. Both conserved end residues are part of each CDR3. D genes are given only for firm matches. Rows may omit the clone size; those that give it use once, few, many or a size class.

. | TRBJ1-2 | . | TRBV13 | CASSGGFLSGYTF | TGTGCCAGCAGTGGGGGGTTTTTGTCAGGCTACACCTTC
. | TRBJ1-2 | . | TRBV24-1 | CATSGNDWEMMNYGYTF | TGTGCCACCAGTGGAAACGATTGGGAGATGATGAACTATGGCTACACCTTC
TRBD1 | TRBJ2-7 | . | TRBV6-5 | CASIGRDRGSYEQYF | TGTGCCAGCATCGGCCGGGACAGGGGGTCCTACGAGCAGTACTTC
TRBD1 | TRBJ2-7 | . | TRBV19 | CASSPTGTYEQYF | TGTGCCAGCAGTCCGACAGGGACCTACGAGCAGTACTTC
. | TRBJ2-2 | . | TRBV14 | CASSQVGAGELFF | TGTGCCAGCAGCCAAGTAGGGGCCGGGGAGCTGTTTTTT
. | TRBJ1-1 | . | TRBV6-5 | CASSFSRSEAFF | TGTGCCAGCAGCTTCTCTAGGTCTGAAGCTTTCTTT
TRBD1 | TRBJ1-4 | . | TRBV11-2 | CASSPRQGATSQLFF | TGTGCCAGCAGCCCTAGACAGGGGGCGACGAGTCAACTGTTTTTT
TRBD2 | TRBJ2-5 | . | TRBV7-7 | CASSPRGGWQETQYF | TGTGCTAGCAGCCCCCGCGGGGGATGGCAAGAGACCCAGTACTTC
TRBD1 | TRBJ2-1 | . | TRBV9 | CASSVGTAYNEQFF | TGTGCCAGCAGCGTCGGGACAGCCTACAATGAGCAGTTCTTC
TRBD2 | TRBJ2-1 | . | TRBV9 | CASSVIAGEGNEQFF | TGTGCCAGCAGCGTTATAGCGGGAGAAGGCAATGAGCAGTTCTTC
TRBD2 | TRBJ2-3 | once | TRBV11-3 | CASSLGGGNTDTQYF | TGTGCCAGCAGCTTAGGGGGAGGGAACACAGATACGCAGTATTTT
TRBD1 | TRBJ2-6 | . | TRBV6-6 | CASGQGAGANVLTF | TGTGCCAGCGGACAGGGGGCTGGGGCCAACGTCCTGACTTTC
. | TRBJ1-1 | . | TRBV3-1/TRBV3-2 | CASSQGAGNGGAFF | TGTGCCAGCAGCCAAGGGGCAGGGAATGGCGGAGCTTTCTTT
TRBD2 | TRBJ2-2 | . | TRBV5-1 | CASSLDLGEGEELFF | TGCGCCAGCAGCTTGGACCTTGGGGAGGGTGAGGAGCTGTTTTTT
. | TRBJ1-4 | . | TRBV5-1 | CASSLVDSSNEKLFF | TGCGCCAGCAGCTTGGTAGATTCGTCTAATGAAAAACTGTTTTTT
TRBD2 | TRBJ2-5 | . | TRBV19 | CASQSTSGTGETQYF | TGTGCCAGTCAGTCGACTAGCGGGACTGGGGAGACCCAGTACTTC
TRBD1 | TRBJ1-2 | . | TRBV5-6 | CASSWTPTGDYGYTF | TGTGCCAGCAGCTGGACTCCGACAGGGGACTATGGCTACACCTTC
TRBD2 | TRBJ2-5 | . | TRBV29-1 | CSVGGGTETQYF | TGCAGCGTGGGGGGAGGGACCGAGACCCAGTACTTC
. | TRBJ1-2 | . | TRBV6-6 | CASSYNSLNYGYTF | TGTGCCAGCAGTTACAACAGTCTAAACTATGGCTACACCTTC
TRBD1 | TRBJ2-5 | . | TRBV5-1 | CASSWDSQQTQYF | TGCGCCAGCAGCTGGGACAGCCAACAGACCCAGTACTTC
TRBD1 | TRBJ2-7 | . | TRBV27 | CASSRRQGYEQYF | TGTGCCAGCAGTCGCCGACAGGGTTACGAGCAGTACTTC
TRBD2 | TRBJ2-1 | . | TRBV7-2 | CASSFQTGGSYNEQFF | TGTGCCAGCAGTTTCCAAACGGGAGGATCCTACAATGAGCAGTTCTTC
. | TRBJ1-5 | few | TRBV2 | CASRTSGDQPQHF | TGTGCCAGCAGGACATCAGGGGACCAGCCCCAGCATTTT
. | TRBJ1-2 | . | TRBV7-9 | CASSLGNPQGGYTF | TGTGCCAGCAGCTTAGGAAATCCCCAGGGCGGCTACACCTTC
. | TRBJ2-2 | . | TRBV27 | CASKNTGELFF | TGTGCCAGTAAGAACACCGGGGAGCTGTTTTTT